Following are 16 T cell receptor beta chains from one sample sequenced in a study of cytomegalovirus exposure and HLA in healthy donors. The study ran its PCR with 60 Vbeta and 13 Jbeta primers. Clones were read by immunoSEQ multiplex PCR, and TCRdb kept only the in-frame ones, dropping some. The sample yields tens of thousands of clones, around 70% seen once. What was sequenced was PBMCs. The receptors derive from a woman aged 45-60 years in good health and CMV-seropositive.

This rearrangement joins TRBV16 to TRBJ1-2; D possibly corresponds to TRBD1 (6 bases). V dropped 3 bases and J dropped 5 bases, with 16 bases sitting between them. Per germline, CDR1 KGHSY and CDR2 FQNENV. The length of the CDR3 is 15 residues. Here the CDR3 DNA reads TGTGCCAGCAGCCAGAAACCGGGACAAATTTATGGCTACACCTTC. Translation: CASSQKPGQIYGYTF.

The V and J genes are TRBV11-2 and TRBJ2-7, with D maybe TRBD1 (6 bases). The germline CDR1 and CDR2 sequences are SGHAT and FQNNGV. The CDR3 is made up of 12 amino acids. V was clipped by 8 bases and J by 2 bases, with 10 bases between them. The CDR3 DNA sequence: TGTGCCAGCCGCAGGGGAGCCTACGAGCAGTACTTC. Its protein product is CASRRGAYEQYF.

V and J are TRBV6-1 and TRBJ2-5, with TRBD1 matching 8 bases. The CDR3 totals 13 residues. V dropped 10 bases and J dropped 4; count of bases not matched to a gene: 8. The germline gives CDR1 MNHNS, CDR2 SASEGT. CDR3 sequence reads: CAINSTGVETQYF. DNA for the CDR3: TGTGCCATCAATTCGACAGGGGTAGAGACCCAGTACTTC.

The chain couples TRBV14 to TRBJ2-1; 15 bases agree with TRBD2. The CDR3 spans 17 residues. Trimming cost V 5 bases and J 7 bases; bases outside gene matches: 9. The V gene's germline CDR1 is SGHDN and CDR2 FVKESK. CDR3 sequence reads: CASSSGTSGRLLNEQFF. In DNA form, the CDR3 reads TGTGCCAGCAGCTCCGGGACTAGCGGGAGGCTTTTGAATGAGCAGTTCTTC.

The J gene is TRBJ1-1, the V gene TRBV2; possible D gene TRBD1, 5 bases. Germline V lookup: CDR1 SNHLY, CDR2 FYNNEI. V was cut by 6 bases and J by 6 bases, with 23 bases left in between. CDR3 length equals 16 residues. The CDR3 nucleotides are TGTGCCAGCAGGCGACAGTTTTCAGGGCCGGGGGCTGAAGCTTTCTTT. Protein: CASRRQFSGPGAEAFF.

This clone has a single count. The rearrangement joins TRBV29-1 to TRBJ2-3; D unclear. V was trimmed by 7 bases and J by 5 bases, leaving 7 bases between them. The germline gives CDR1 SQVTM, CDR2 ANQGSEA. CDR3 length: 10 amino acids. DNA of the CDR3: TGCAGCGCGATAGTAGATACGCAGTATTTT. Amino acids: CSAIVDTQYF.

This clone rates as medium-sized. The chain employs TRBV6-4 and TRBJ2-1; weak D call: TRBD2 (7 bases). Germline V gives CDR1 MRHNA, CDR2 SNTAGT. Trimming took off 5 bases at V and 4 bases at J, with 15 bases between the two ends. The CDR3 runs 15 residues. CDR3 in amino acids: CASSLKGEGYNEQFF. Here the CDR3 DNA reads TGTGCCAGCAGTTTGAAGGGGGAGGGGTACAATGAGCAGTTCTTC.

The chain uses TRBV6-1 and TRBJ2-7; possibly TRBD2 for D (6 bases). The germline V gene has CDR1 MNHNS and CDR2 SASEGT. Trimming cost V 4 bases and J 2 bases, with 12 bases left between them. CDR3 length: 14 amino acids. The CDR3 DNA reads as TGTGCCAGCAGTGCCCCGGGACTTACCTACGAGCAGTACTTC. This codes for CASSAPGLTYEQYF.

This sequence joins TRBV7-8 and TRBJ2-7; 8 bases line up with TRBD1. The trim removed 4 bases at V and 2 bases at J, leaving 7 bases unmatched. In germline, CDR1 is SGHVS, CDR2 FQNEAQ. The CDR3 spans 15 residues. Here the CDR3 DNA reads TGTGCCAGCAGCTCGGGACAGGTGACCGCCTACGAGCAGTACTTC. Amino acids: CASSSGQVTAYEQYF.

This clone has a handful of counts. This chain uses TRBV5-5 with TRBJ1-4; D perhaps matches TRBD1 (6 bases). Germline CDR1 SGHKS, CDR2 YYEKEE (reference sequence). CDR3 length equals 14 residues. Trimming left V 3 bases short and J 8 bases short, with 14 bases between. The CDR3 loop is CASSYRVNTEKLFF. The CDR3 DNA reads as TGTGCCAGCAGCTACAGGGTGAACACCGAAAAACTGTTTTTT.

The chain recombines TRBV27 with TRBJ2-3; 15 bases match TRBD2. J lost 3 bases, V lost 3 bases, and 1 base had no gene match. Per the germline V gene, CDR1 is MNHEY and CDR2 is SMNVEV (reference sequence). The CDR3 has 16 residues. Written as DNA, the CDR3 is TGTGCCAGCAGTTTCGGGACTAGCGGGAGGACAGATACGCAGTATTTT. Its translation is CASSFGTSGRTDTQYF.

This clone showed up just once. This chain uses TRBV2 with TRBJ1-2; D unresolved. The V end was cut by 7 bases, the J end by 2 bases, with 11 bases between. Germline CDR1 and CDR2: SNHLY and FYNNEI. The CDR3 extends over 13 amino acids. CDR3 loop: CASIGGFNYGYTF. The CDR3 bases are TGTGCCAGCATTGGCGGATTCAACTATGGCTACACCTTC. Full variable domain (remainder filled in from reference TRBV2 and TRBJ1-2): EPEVTQTPSHQVTQMGQEVILRCVPISNHLYFYWYRQILGQKVEFLVSFYNNEISEKSEIFDDQFSVERPDGSNFTLKIRSTKLEDSAMYFCASIGGFNYGYTFGSGTRLTVV.

The chain is built from TRBV29-1 and TRBJ2-7; D possibly corresponds to TRBD1 (6 bases). The CDR3 spans 13 residues. CDR1 is SQVTM, CDR2 ANQGSEA, per germline. Deletions cut 7 bases from V and 4 bases from J, with 17 bases between. CDR3 in DNA: TGCAGCGCCGCTTCTAGGGGGTCGTACGAGCAGTACTTC. Translating gives CSAASRGSYEQYF.

The chain recombines TRBV4-1 with TRBJ2-3; 8 bases are shared with TRBD1. The V segment lost 3 bases and the J segment 3 bases; nucleotides outside the gene matches: 8. CDR1 MGHRA and CDR2 YSYEKL come from the germline V gene. The CDR3 is made up of 16 amino acids. The CDR3 protein is CASSQSQGGVTDTQYF. The CDR3, as DNA: TGCGCCAGCAGCCAGTCACAGGGGGGAGTAACAGATACGCAGTATTTT.

The CDR3 protein is CASSSQGADEQFF. The CDR3 DNA is TGTGCCAGCAGCTCCCAGGGGGCAGATGAGCAGTTCTTC. The chain couples TRBV9 to TRBJ2-1; 8 bases map to TRBD1. Germline V gives CDR1 SGDLS, CDR2 YYNGEE. The ends lost 4 bases at V and 8 bases at J; junction bases unmatched: 5. The CDR3 spans 13 residues.

This chain connects TRBV7-3 to TRBJ2-1; D may be TRBD2 (5 bases). The CDR3 is made up of 15 amino acids. The germline V gene encodes CDR1 SGHTA and CDR2 FQGTGA. Trimming removed 5 bases from V and 6 bases from J, with 17 bases in between. The CDR3 region has the DNA TGTGCCAGCAGCCCCTCAGCGGAGAGGTCCAATGAGCAGTTCTTC. Protein: CASSPSAERSNEQFF. The full variable domain, with the rest looked up from reference TRBV7-3 and TRBJ2-1, is GAGVSQTPSNKVTEKGKYVELRCDPISGHTALYWYRQSLGQGPEFLIYFQGTGAADDSGLPNDRFFAVRPEGSVSTLKIQRTERGDSAVYLCASSPSAERSNEQFFGPGTRLTVL.